This TCR beta chain was recovered during a study of immune characterization of retroperitoneal liposarcoma. TCRdb used MiXCR to reprocess the PCR reads, holding one entry per CDR3 protein. This sample has more than 15,000 distinct CDR3 sequences, with 35% to 40% found just once. With 3 bases removed from V and 1 base from J, the gap between germline ends came to 9 bases. Germline V gives CDR1 MGHRA, CDR2 YSYEKL. The CDR3 runs to 14 residues. What was sequenced was blood. The chain joins TRBV4-1 to TRBJ1-2; D possibly corresponds to TRBD1 (5 bases). The source of this sequence is a male donor with retroperitoneal liposarcoma. This CDR3 is CASSHRTFNYGYTF. The CDR3 DNA sequence: TGCGCCAGCAGCCATCGGACATTTAACTATGGCTACACCTTC.